The present TCR beta chain was sequenced within a study of CD8 T cells in Susac syndrome (dated 2019 in TCRdb). At the level of the whole study: Of the Susac syndrome patients who were sequenced, 5 or 6 had clinically active disease and 8 or 9 were in clinical remission. Repertoire sequencing was used to test whether CD8+ T cell activation and differentiation in Susac syndrome was antigen driven. At the time of blood withdrawal, Susac syndrome patients were either therapy-naive, taking corticosteroids (with some also receiving IVIg), or on IVIg alone.

Results the study describes overall, beyond this receptor: The study acknowledged that relatively few individuals were included in the TCR sequencing and HLA analysis. In patients with Susac syndrome, the CD4+ T cell repertoire showed no detectable clonal expansion.

This clonotype was recorded only once. This clone's antigen is unknown. No qualities accompany the bases; no much larger clone lies one base away. A single read offers scant evidence. RNA was extracted using the RNeasy kit, and about 0.5 to 1 ug of the RNA was reverse transcribed with random hexamers. TCR beta CDR3 regions were amplified with the immunoSEQ multiplex PCR assay covering 54 Vbeta and 13 Jbeta segments. Bias from PCR amplification was corrected by using a synthetic template baseline for primer optimization and for computational correction. The original pipeline was this. Reads were annotated to V, D and J genes according to IMGT and were analyzed with immunoSEQ Analyzer, with only productive sequences retained. Clonality was computed as one minus Shannon entropy normalized by log2 of the number of productive unique sequences. For each patient and control, public and private clones were evaluated among the 100 most prevalent clones. A clone was defined as Susac-specific if it was absent from the healthy and MS cohorts, from over 1,000 published viral clones and from other ImmuneACCESS disease sequences. Through fastp at Q25 and MiXCR, TCRdb rebuilt clones from the public reads, retaining in-frame beta chains. Every distinct CDR3 protein forms one entry, paired with its most common genes and DNA. What appears here as the V and J calls and clone size reflects TCRdb's work, not the paper's. The sample has under 200,000 distinct CDR3 sequences on record, nearly 97% of them singletons. Approximately 0.1% of the sample goes to the ten largest clones.

Peripheral blood CD8+ and CD4+ T cells from healthy donors, Susac syndrome patients and multiple sclerosis patients were profiled using high-throughput TCR beta sequencing. The Susac syndrome patients fulfilled recently defined diagnostic criteria for either definite or probable disease. CD8+ TEMRA cells were enriched by FACS, while bulk CD8+ and CD4+ T cells were purified by magnetic negative isolation. Blood was drawn into EDTA tubes, processed within 24 hours, and PBMCs were isolated by density gradient centrifugation. PBMCs intended for TCR sequencing were frozen in liquid nitrogen and were later thawed in a 37 degrees C water bath. A purity of at least 90% was achieved for sorted or isolated CD4+, CD8+ and CD8+ TEMRA cells. Per the germline V gene, KGHDR is the CDR1 and SFDVKD is the CDR2. V is shortened by 0 bases, J by 0 bases, and the region joining them spans 11 bases. The CDR3 runs 17 residues from the cysteine to the phenylalanine. Here the CDR3 DNA is all that survives: 51 bases in frame from base 1.

This TCR was sampled from a human donor with Susac syndrome. The chain is assembled from TRBV24-1 and TRBJ1-5, and possibly TRBD1, on 6 matching bases. Input material: CD4+ T cells from PBMCs. The nucleotides read TGTGCCACCAGTGATTTGGAACAGGGTTATAGCAATCAGCCCCAGCATTTT. This sequence encodes CATSDLEQGYSNQPQHF.